The rows below give T cell receptor beta chains drawn from one sample of a study of technical replicates of blood from a handful of donors. Repertoires were generated with immunoSEQ multiplex PCR, while TCRdb's copy carries only in-frame clones and drops some. The sample shows tens of thousands of clones, over 90% of them seen only once. Specimen: PBMCs. These receptors were collected from a human donor in good health. Some clones in this sample may be carry-over from other donors' samples. Each CDR3 is given with its conserved first and last residue. The order of the fields is D gene, clone size, V gene, J gene, CDR3 protein, CDR3 DNA. D genes are given only for firm matches. Size values are once, few and many counts, or a class for expanded clones, and some rows have none.

d_call: TRBD1; clone_size: NA; v_call: TRBV6-5; j_call: TRBJ1-2; cdr3_aa: CASRLGTGIYGYTF; cdr3_nt: TGTGCCAGCAGACTAGGGACAGGCATCTATGGCTACACCTTC
d_call: TRBD1; clone_size: NA; v_call: TRBV5-1; j_call: TRBJ2-7; cdr3_aa: CASSLGPPDRGLLYEQYF; cdr3_nt: TGCGCCAGCAGCTTGGGACCCCCAGACAGGGGGCTATTGTACGAGCAGTACTTC
d_call: NA; clone_size: once; v_call: TRBV5-1; j_call: TRBJ1-4; cdr3_aa: CASSTGTPTNEKLFF; cdr3_nt: TGCGCCAGCAGCACTGGGACACCAACTAATGAAAAACTGTTTTTT
d_call: TRBD1; clone_size: few; v_call: TRBV5-4; j_call: TRBJ2-7; cdr3_aa: CASSLEPGQGTYEQYF; cdr3_nt: TGTGCCAGCAGCTTGGAACCGGGACAGGGGACCTACGAGCAGTACTTC
d_call: NA; clone_size: NA; v_call: TRBV30; j_call: TRBJ1-6; cdr3_aa: CAWTGQLNSPLHF; cdr3_nt: TGTGCCTGGACGGGACAATTAAATTCACCCCTCCACTTT
d_call: NA; clone_size: NA; v_call: TRBV4-1; j_call: TRBJ1-1; cdr3_aa: CASSPRSVGPTEAFF; cdr3_nt: TGCGCCAGCAGCCCCCGTTCTGTGGGGCCCACTGAAGCTTTCTTT
d_call: NA; clone_size: NA; v_call: TRBV6-1; j_call: TRBJ1-6; cdr3_aa: CASSELVGRVGSPLHF; cdr3_nt: TGTGCCAGCAGTGAATTGGTTGGCAGGGTTGGATCACCCCTCCACTTT
d_call: TRBD2; clone_size: NA; v_call: TRBV30; j_call: TRBJ2-3; cdr3_aa: CAWSVLAGRDTQYF; cdr3_nt: TGTGCCTGGAGTGTGCTAGCGGGAAGGGATACGCAGTATTTT
d_call: TRBD1; clone_size: NA; v_call: TRBV2; j_call: TRBJ2-7; cdr3_aa: CASNPQGAYEQYF; cdr3_nt: TGTGCCAGCAACCCCCAGGGGGCATACGAGCAGTACTTC
d_call: TRBD1; clone_size: NA; v_call: TRBV18; j_call: TRBJ2-5; cdr3_aa: CASSPGQGETQYF; cdr3_nt: TGTGCCAGCTCACCAGGACAGGGAGAGACCCAGTACTTC
d_call: NA; clone_size: NA; v_call: TRBV6-5; j_call: TRBJ1-3; cdr3_aa: CASSSSGGGNTIYF; cdr3_nt: TGTGCCAGCAGTTCCTCCGGGGGTGGGAACACCATATATTTT
d_call: TRBD1; clone_size: NA; v_call: TRBV6-1; j_call: TRBJ2-1; cdr3_aa: CALGRDSGYGEQFF; cdr3_nt: TGTGCCCTGGGTAGGGACAGTGGGTATGGTGAGCAGTTCTTC
d_call: NA; clone_size: NA; v_call: TRBV29-1; j_call: TRBJ2-3; cdr3_aa: CSVWGGASDTQYF; cdr3_nt: TGCAGCGTTTGGGGGGGGGCCTCAGATACGCAGTATTTT
d_call: NA; clone_size: NA; v_call: TRBV13; j_call: TRBJ1-2; cdr3_aa: CASSLGGGVLREGYTF; cdr3_nt: TGTGCCAGCAGCTTAGGAGGTGGAGTTCTGAGGGAGGGCTACACCTTC
d_call: NA; clone_size: few; v_call: TRBV2; j_call: TRBJ1-5; cdr3_aa: CASTRGENQPQHF; cdr3_nt: TGTGCCAGCACCAGGGGCGAGAATCAGCCCCAGCATTTT
d_call: NA; clone_size: NA; v_call: TRBV27; j_call: TRBJ1-4; cdr3_aa: CASTPGGNTGEKLFF; cdr3_nt: TGTGCCAGCACGCCCGGGGGGAACACGGGGGAAAAACTGTTTTTT
d_call: TRBD1; clone_size: NA; v_call: TRBV5-1; j_call: TRBJ1-1; cdr3_aa: CASSLTGVSTEAFF; cdr3_nt: TGCGCCAGCAGCCTTACAGGGGTGAGCACTGAAGCTTTCTTT
d_call: NA; clone_size: NA; v_call: TRBV30; j_call: TRBJ1-2; cdr3_aa: CAWSVRAGGYF; cdr3_nt: TGTGCCTGGAGTGTACGAGCGGGGGGTTACTTC
d_call: TRBD2; clone_size: once; v_call: TRBV15; j_call: TRBJ2-7; cdr3_aa: CATSREGGGALTRYEQYF; cdr3_nt: TGTGCCACCAGCAGAGAGGGCGGGGGGGCCCTGACGCGCTACGAGCAGTACTTC
d_call: NA; clone_size: NA; v_call: TRBV7-3; j_call: TRBJ2-3; cdr3_aa: CASSLHGGGLGDTQYF; cdr3_nt: TGTGCCAGCAGCCTCCATGGAGGGGGCCTTGGGGATACGCAGTATTTT
d_call: TRBD1; clone_size: NA; v_call: TRBV27; j_call: TRBJ1-5; cdr3_aa: CASRGTGTGDNQPQHF; cdr3_nt: TGTGCCAGCAGGGGAACCGGGACAGGGGACAATCAGCCCCAGCATTTT
d_call: NA; clone_size: NA; v_call: TRBV11-2; j_call: TRBJ2-2; cdr3_aa: CASSLNVFIGELFF; cdr3_nt: TGTGCCAGCAGCTTAAATGTATTTATCGGGGAGCTGTTTTTT
d_call: NA; clone_size: NA; v_call: TRBV19; j_call: TRBJ1-2; cdr3_aa: CASSMYSGSYGYTF; cdr3_nt: TGTGCCAGTAGTATGTATTCGGGAAGTTATGGCTACACCTTC
d_call: TRBD1; clone_size: medium-sized; v_call: TRBV7-9; j_call: TRBJ1-2; cdr3_aa: CASSSRTGLFHVRTF; cdr3_nt: TGTGCCAGCAGCTCAAGGACAGGACTCTTTCACGTTCGGACCTTC
d_call: TRBD1; clone_size: NA; v_call: TRBV30; j_call: TRBJ1-2; cdr3_aa: CACDRGLFSYGYTF; cdr3_nt: TGTGCCTGTGACAGGGGGCTTTTTTCTTATGGCTACACCTTC
d_call: TRBD1; clone_size: NA; v_call: TRBV7-2; j_call: TRBJ1-6; cdr3_aa: CASSLGQGQSPLHF; cdr3_nt: TGTGCCAGCAGCTTGGGACAGGGGCAATCACCCCTCCACTTT
d_call: NA; clone_size: NA; v_call: TRBV14; j_call: TRBJ1-3; cdr3_aa: CASSQAARTSGNTIYF; cdr3_nt: TGTGCCAGCAGCCAAGCTGCCAGGACTTCTGGAAACACCATATATTTT
d_call: TRBD1; clone_size: NA; v_call: TRBV7-9; j_call: TRBJ1-5; cdr3_aa: CASSYPGQSQPQHF; cdr3_nt: TGTGCCAGCAGCTACCCGGGACAGAGTCAGCCCCAGCATTTT
d_call: NA; clone_size: many; v_call: TRBV10-2; j_call: TRBJ2-1; cdr3_aa: CASSESEVSYNEQFF; cdr3_nt: TGCGCCAGCAGTGAGTCCGAGGTATCCTACAATGAGCAGTTCTTC
d_call: TRBD1; clone_size: NA; v_call: TRBV4-3; j_call: TRBJ2-3; cdr3_aa: CASSQAGQGDRTQYF; cdr3_nt: TGCGCCAGCAGCCAGGCAGGACAGGGAGACAGAACGCAGTATTTT
d_call: NA; clone_size: NA; v_call: TRBV5-1; j_call: TRBJ2-3; cdr3_aa: CASSLEVNRGTDTQYF; cdr3_nt: TGCGCCAGCAGCTTGGAAGTAAACCGGGGGACAGATACGCAGTATTTT